The clone carrying this T cell receptor (beta chain) turned up a few times. Clones were read by immunoSEQ multiplex PCR, and TCRdb kept only the in-frame ones, dropping some. The sample carries over 100,000 clones, roughly 90% recorded once. This entry is derived from a study of siplizumab effects on memory and regulatory T cells. CDR3 length equals 9 residues. The source material was CD4+ T cells sorted from blood. J is TRBJ2-7 and V is TRBV12-1. TRBV12-1 is a pseudogene locus. This TCR came from a human donor in good health. CDR3 DNA sequence: TGTGCCAGCAGCTACGAGCAGTACTTC. Protein product: CASSYEQYF.